Below are 19 T cell receptor beta chains sequenced from a single sample in a study of shared clonotypes between healthy human individuals. Libraries were prepared by immunoSEQ multiplex PCR; TCRdb keeps only in-frame clonotypes and omits some of them. There are about a million clones in the sample; roughly 77% occur only once, and 0.85% to 1% lies in the top ten. Material: memory CD4+ T cells from PBMCs. Subset described: CD45RA-negative fraction. The origin of the receptors is a man younger than 35 in good health. Some clones in this sample may be carry-over from other donors' samples.

The rearrangement uses TRBV9 and TRBJ2-5; D is unresolved. The V and J ends lost 2 bases and 1 base respectively, with 15 bases between them. CDR3 length: 16 residues. Germline-derived CDR1 and CDR2 are SGDLS and YYNGEE. CDR3 amino acids: CASSVSTTWTQETQYF. In DNA, the CDR3 is TGTGCCAGCAGCGTTTCTACTACGTGGACCCAAGAGACCCAGTACTTC.

This chain links TRBV28 with TRBJ1-2; tentative D call: TRBD1 (5 bases). Germline V gene data show CDR1 as MDHEN and CDR2 as SYDVKM. V dropped 5 bases and J dropped 8 bases, with 15 bases sitting between them. This CDR3 has 13 amino acids. The CDR3 sequence: CASSNTGAKGYTF. The CDR3 DNA is TGTGCCAGCAGTAACACAGGCGCTAAAGGCTACACCTTC.

This rearrangement joins TRBV27 to TRBJ2-5, with TRBD1 matching over 7 bases. This CDR3 contains 14 residues. CDR1 MNHEY and CDR2 SMNVEV come from the germline V gene (reference sequence). With V trimmed by 0 bases and J by 3 bases, 1 base remained unmatched. The CDR3 nucleotides read TGTGCCAGCAGTTTATCGGGGACAGAAGAGACCCAGTACTTC. It yields the protein CASSLSGTEETQYF.

This clone was detected many times. This sample includes further DNA sequences coding for the same CDR3. This chain links TRBV29-1 with TRBJ1-2; D is perhaps TRBD1 (5 bases). Looked up from germline, CDR1 is SQVTM and CDR2 is ANQGSEA. The CDR3 covers 12 residues. Trimming cost V 4 bases and J 1 base, with 7 bases left between them. CDR3 nucleotide sequence: TGCAGCGTTGGGGGGGATAACTATGGCTACACCTTC. This sequence encodes CSVGGDNYGYTF.

The chain has TRBV5-1 and TRBJ2-1; D perhaps matches TRBD1 (5 bases). Trimming pared 3 bases from V and 8 bases from J, leaving 15 bases between. The CDR3 runs to 14 residues. In germline, CDR1 is SGHRS, CDR2 YFSETQ. The CDR3 sequence: CASSSQGLGDEQFF. Written as DNA, the CDR3 is TGCGCCAGCAGCTCCCAGGGCCTTGGGGATGAGCAGTTCTTC.

Notes on this clone: A much larger clone lies one base from this, so it may be a read error. The V call is TRBV30, the J call TRBJ1-1, with D hard to call. The germline V gene encodes CDR1 GTSNPN and CDR2 SVGIG (reference sequence). The CDR3 covers 13 residues. V lost 0 bases, J lost 0 bases, and 5 bases lay in between. The CDR3 here is CAWSVGMNTEAFF. CDR3 coding DNA: TGTGCCTGGAGTGTAGGGATGAACACTGAAGCTTTCTTT.

The chain carries TRBV5-1 and TRBJ2-5; TRBD2 aligns across 7 bases. Germline-derived CDR1 and CDR2 are SGHRS and YFSETQ. The CDR3 has 16 amino acids. V shed 0 bases, J shed 5 bases, and the junction held 10 bases outside the gene matches. The CDR3 is CASSLEDLGGGETQYF. The CDR3 region has the DNA TGCGCCAGCAGCTTGGAGGATCTTGGGGGAGGGGAGACCCAGTACTTC.

This chain's CDR3 is CASRDRQNTGELFF. For the CDR3, the DNA is TGTGCCAGCAGAGACCGTCAGAACACCGGGGAGCTGTTTTTT. The chain has TRBV9 and TRBJ2-2; D is unclear. CDR1 is SGDLS, CDR2 YYNGEE, per germline. Trimming pared 5 bases from V and 1 base from J, leaving 9 bases between. This CDR3 spans 14 amino acids.

This clone was counted a few times. The genes are TRBV6-6 and TRBJ1-4, with 8 bases lining up with TRBD1. The germline V gene encodes CDR1 MNHNY and CDR2 SVGAGI (reference sequence). V lost 6 bases, J lost 2 bases, and 5 bases stayed unmatched. There are 15 residues in the CDR3. The CDR3 spells CASRTGGRTNEKLFF. The CDR3 DNA is TGTGCCAGCAGAACAGGGGGGAGGACTAATGAAAAACTGTTTTTT.

Regarding this clone: The same CDR3 is also encoded by other DNA sequences in this sample. The V call is TRBV5-1, the J call TRBJ2-5; 8 bases map to TRBD2. V dropped 0 bases and J dropped 4; count of bases not matched to a gene: 5. In germline, CDR1 is SGHRS, CDR2 YFSETQ. The CDR3 spans 15 residues. DNA of the CDR3: TGCGCCAGCAGCTTGGCGGGAGGGCCACTAGAGACCCAGTACTTC. It codes for CASSLAGGPLETQYF. The whole variable domain, remainder taken from reference TRBV5-1 and TRBJ2-5, is KAGVTQTPRYLIKTRGQQVTLSCSPISGHRSVSWYQQTPGQGLQFLFEYFSETQRNKGNFPGRFSGRQFSNSRSEMNVSTLELGDSALYLCASSLAGGPLETQYFGPGTRLLVL.

To note about this clone: A far larger clone differs by one base, so this is likely a read error. This chain links TRBV28 with TRBJ1-5; D gene uncertain. This CDR3 is built from 15 residues. V was shortened by 5 bases and J by 1 base, with 12 bases between the two germline ends. Germline V gene sequence: CDR1 MDHEN, CDR2 SYDVKM. The CDR3 coding sequence is TGTGCCAGCAGTCCCGGGATACCAAGCAATCAGCCCCAGCATTTT. It encodes CASSPGIPSNQPQHF.

This chain uses TRBV30 with TRBJ1-1; D is unresolved. The CDR3 consists of 10 residues. V lost 8 bases to trimming and J lost 0 bases, with 4 bases between them. CDR1 is GTSNPN, CDR2 SVGIG, per germline (reference sequence). CDR3 sequence reads: CAGMNTEAFF. CDR3 in DNA: TGTGCCGGGATGAACACTGAAGCTTTCTTT. The full variable domain, rest sourced from reference TRBV30 and TRBJ1-1, is SQTIHQWPATLVQPVGSPLSLECTVEGTSNPNLYWYRQAAGRGLQLLFYSVGIGQISSEVPQNLSASRPQDRQFILSSKKLLLSDSGFYLCAGMNTEAFFGQGTRLTVV.

The V call is TRBV19, the J call TRBJ2-2; possibly TRBD1 for D (6 bases). V gave up 6 bases and J gave up 6 bases, with 11 bases separating them. This CDR3 is built from 13 residues. Germline assignment: CDR1 LNHDA and CDR2 SQIVND (reference sequence). The CDR3 region has the DNA TGTGCCAGTAGCACAGGACAGTCCGGGGAGCTGTTTTTT. Translated, it gives CASSTGQSGELFF.

In this sample, this clone turned up once. The V call is TRBV2, the J call TRBJ1-1; TRBD1 might be the D (5 bases). The CDR3 spans 13 residues. The germline V gene encodes CDR1 SNHLY and CDR2 FYNNEI. The ends were cut back, 6 bases at V and 0 bases at J, with 8 bases in the middle. CDR3 residues: CASREDMNTEAFF. The CDR3 DNA reads as TGTGCCAGCAGAGAGGACATGAACACTGAAGCTTTCTTT.

This clone was picked up a small number of times. One end of the junction varies from germline; a read error may be responsible. This chain uses TRBV18 with TRBJ2-2; no definite D call. CDR3 length equals 13 residues. The germline CDR1 and CDR2 sequences are KGHSH and LQKENI. The DNA of the CDR3 is TGTGCCAGCTCACCAGGTAAGCCAAATCCCCCGGTTTTT. This translates into CASSPGKPNPPVF. The variable domain in full, with the rest retrieved from reference TRBV18 and TRBJ2-2, is NAGVMQNPRHLVRRRGQEARLRCSPMKGHSHVYWYRQLPEEGLKFMVYLQKENIIDESGMPKERFSAEFPKEGPSILRIQQVVRGDSAAYFCASSPGKPNPPVFGEGSRLTVL.

V is TRBV6-1 and J is TRBJ2-7; maybe TRBD2 (6 bases). The length of the CDR3 is 14 residues. The V gene's germline CDR1 is MNHNS and CDR2 SASEGT. V lost 3 bases to trimming and J lost 4 bases, with 13 bases between them. The CDR3 loop reads CASSDSGLRYEQYF. CDR3 coding DNA: TGTGCCAGCAGTGATTCGGGACTTCGTTACGAGCAGTACTTC.

The V call is TRBV29-1, the J call TRBJ1-2; possible D gene TRBD1, 6 bases. Trimming removed 2 bases from V and 12 bases from J, with 19 bases in between. CDR1 and CDR2 from the germline V gene are SQVTM and ANQGSEA. The CDR3 contains 13 residues. CDR3 coding DNA: TGCAGCGTTGAATTGAGGCAGGGGAGTTTAAACACCTTC. Amino acid sequence: CSVELRQGSLNTF.

With regard to this clone: Being one base from a much bigger clone, this may be a read error. V usage is TRBV10-3 and J usage is TRBJ2-5, with a possible D match to TRBD2 (6 bases). The CDR3 length is 12 residues. V lost 5 bases to trimming and J lost 11 bases, with 15 bases between them. Germline assignment: CDR1 ENHRY and CDR2 SYGVKD. CDR3 sequence: CAISTQGGEQYF. The CDR3 coding sequence is TGTGCCATCAGTACCCAGGGCGGGGAGCAGTACTTC.

This chain uses TRBV29-1 with TRBJ2-7, with a weak D call TRBD2 (5 bases). This CDR3 is built from 14 residues. V dropped 5 bases and J dropped 1 base, with 15 bases sitting between them. CDR1 and CDR2 (germline): SQVTM, ANQGSEA. The CDR3 DNA is TGCAGCGTTCTGTGGCGAACGGGGTCCTACGAGCAGTACTTC. It encodes CSVLWRTGSYEQYF.